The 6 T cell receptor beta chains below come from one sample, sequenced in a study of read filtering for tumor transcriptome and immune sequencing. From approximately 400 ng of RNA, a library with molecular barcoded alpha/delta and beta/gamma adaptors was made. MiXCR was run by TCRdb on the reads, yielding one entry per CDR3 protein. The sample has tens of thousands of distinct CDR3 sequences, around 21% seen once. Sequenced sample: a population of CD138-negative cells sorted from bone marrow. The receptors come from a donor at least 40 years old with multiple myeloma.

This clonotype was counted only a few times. CDR3 nucleotides: TGTGCCAGCAGCTCACTGAGGGAAAAACTGTTTTTT. Translation gives CASSSLREKLFF. The V call is TRBV7-2, the J call TRBJ1-4; D unclear. CDR1 SGHTA and CDR2 FQGNSA come from the germline V gene. V shed 4 bases and J shed 8 bases, with 8 bases lying between them. The CDR3 loop spans 12 amino acids.

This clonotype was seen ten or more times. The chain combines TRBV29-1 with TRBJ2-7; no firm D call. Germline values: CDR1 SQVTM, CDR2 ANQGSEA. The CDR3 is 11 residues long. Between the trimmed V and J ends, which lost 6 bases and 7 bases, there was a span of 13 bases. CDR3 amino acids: CSVHEPREQYF. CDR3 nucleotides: TGCAGCGTCCACGAACCTAGGGAGCAGTACTTC.

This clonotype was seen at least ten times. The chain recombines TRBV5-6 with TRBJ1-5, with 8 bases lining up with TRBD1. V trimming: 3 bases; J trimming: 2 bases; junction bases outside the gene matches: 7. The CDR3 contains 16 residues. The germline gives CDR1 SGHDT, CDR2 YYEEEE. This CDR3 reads CASSSWTGLGNQPQHF. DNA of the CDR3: TGTGCCAGCAGCTCCTGGACAGGGCTAGGCAATCAGCCCCAGCATTTT.

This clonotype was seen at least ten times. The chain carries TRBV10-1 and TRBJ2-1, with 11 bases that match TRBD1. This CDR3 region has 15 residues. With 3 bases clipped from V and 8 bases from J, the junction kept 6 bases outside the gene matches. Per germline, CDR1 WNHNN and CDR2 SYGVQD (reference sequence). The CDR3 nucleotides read TGCGCCAGCAGTGACTGGACAGGGGGCATGGATGAGCAGTTCTTC. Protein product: CASSDWTGGMDEQFF.

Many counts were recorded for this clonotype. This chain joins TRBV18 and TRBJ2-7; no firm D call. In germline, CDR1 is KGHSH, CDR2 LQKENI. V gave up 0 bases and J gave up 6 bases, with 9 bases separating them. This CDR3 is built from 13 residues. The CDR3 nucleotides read TGTGCCAGCTCACCACCGGCGGCCGCCGAGCAGTACTTC. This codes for CASSPPAAAEQYF.

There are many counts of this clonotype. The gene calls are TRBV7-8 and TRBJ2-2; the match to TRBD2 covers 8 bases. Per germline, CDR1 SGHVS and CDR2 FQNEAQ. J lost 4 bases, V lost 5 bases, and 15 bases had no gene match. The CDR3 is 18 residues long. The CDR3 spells CASSPASPQRESTGELFF. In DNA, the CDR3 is TGTGCCAGCAGCCCCGCTTCTCCCCAGCGGGAGAGCACCGGGGAGCTGTTTTTT.